The source of this TCR beta chain is a study of blood T cell repertoires in COVID-19. In the study overall: Samples of COVID-19 (acute and convalescent) were obtained from the United States, Italy and Spain. Nucleic acid was either cDNA or gDNA, and it came from T cells, B-cell-depleted T cells, or PBMCs.

The V end lost 1 base, the J end lost 8 bases, and 11 bases lay between the germline ends. This CDR3 has 13 residues. The authors' processing: Counts of nucleated cells, estimated from reference gene primer amplification, were obtained. Profiled with immunoSEQ multiplex PCR; TCRdb holds only in-frame clones, not every one. The V and J calls and clone size were taken over from that table, and D and trimming were inferred from the DNA. Altogether roughly 43,000 clones are present, roughly 87% being singletons, with the ten largest covering more than 20%. The rearrangement joins TRBV12-3 or TRBV12-4 to TRBJ1-1, with D unresolved. The source of this sequence is a woman aged 55-70 years with acute or convalescent COVID-19. The sample was peripheral blood. The CDR3 DNA is TGTGCCAGCAGTTTAGTGTCAATGGAGGAAGCTTTCTTT. Translation: CASSLVSMEEAFF.